This is a list of T cell receptor beta chains from one sample in a study of blood T cell repertoires in COVID-19. Generated by immunoSEQ multiplex PCR, the TCRdb table keeps only in-frame clones and is missing some. The profile shows 100,000 to 150,000 clones, 65% to 90% of them singletons. Sequencing input: peripheral blood. These receptor sequences come from a woman of 80 years or more with acute or convalescent COVID-19. CDR3s include the opening cysteine and the closing phenylalanine or tryptophan. D genes are given only for firm matches. Size tells how often a clone was seen (once, few, many) or the class of an expanded clone, and some rows leave it out.

>TRBV5-1|NA|13|few|TRBJ1-3
TGCGCCAGCTCCACGCCGGGTGGAAACACCATATATTTT
CASSTPGGNTIYF
>TRBV7-2|TRBD2|15|NA|TRBJ2-2
TGTGCCAGCAGCTCCGGACTAGCGGGGACCGGGGAGCTGTTTTTT
CASSSGLAGTGELFF
>TRBV6-5|NA|12|once|TRBJ1-5
TGTGCCAGTGGACAGACCAATCAGGCCCAGCATTTT
CASGQTNQAQHF
>TRBV24-1|TRBD1|13|few|TRBJ1-2
TGTGCCACCAGTGATGGACAGGGTTCTGGCTACACCTTC
CATSDGQGSGYTF
>TRBV28|TRBD1|14|once|TRBJ1-1
TGTGCCAGCAGTTTGGGACAGGGGAACACTGAAGCTTTCTTT
CASSLGQGNTEAFF
>TRBV5-1|NA|15|NA|TRBJ2-3
TGCGCCAGCAGCTTGGGGAGGGTTGGCACAGATACGCAGTATTTT
CASSLGRVGTDTQYF
>TRBV7-8|TRBD1|14|NA|TRBJ1-2
TGTGCCAGCAGCAGACCGGGACAGGGCTATGGCTACACCTTC
CASSRPGQGYGYTF
>TRBV4-1|TRBD1|16|NA|TRBJ2-5
TGCGCCAGCAGAAGAAGTCAAAACAGGGGTCAAGAGACCCAGTACTTC
CASRRSQNRGQETQYF
>TRBV11-2|NA|16|NA|TRBJ1-6
TGTGCCAGCAGCTTAGACGGGGACTCCTATAATTCACCCCTCCACTTT
CASSLDGDSYNSPLHF
>TRBV19|NA|17|NA|TRBJ1-2
TGTGCCAGTAGTATGGCACAGGGAAGAGGTCTAAACTATGGCTACACCTTC
CASSMAQGRGLNYGYTF
>TRBV28|TRBD1|15|NA|TRBJ2-3
TGTGCCAGCAGTACACAGGGGGCTGGCACAGATACGCAGTATTTT
CASSTQGAGTDTQYF
>TRBV6-6|TRBD1|16|NA|TRBJ1-1
TGTGCCAGCAGTCGTTCCGGGACAGGGGGGAACACTGAAGCTTTCTTT
CASSRSGTGGNTEAFF
>TRBV28|TRBD1|13|NA|TRBJ1-2
TGTGCCACCCTGGAGGGACAGGCCAAAGGCTACACCTTC
CATLEGQAKGYTF
>TRBV4-2|NA|13|NA|TRBJ1-1
TGTGCCAGCAGCCAGTGGGCCAACGAGGGAGCTTTCTTT
CASSQWANEGAFF
>TRBV5-1|NA|15|once|TRBJ1-2
TGCGCCAGCAGGTACTCGGGGGGAAAGGAGGAGGGCTACACCTTC
CASRYSGGKEEGYTF
>TRBV6-1|NA|16|NA|TRBJ1-1
TGTGCCAGCAGTGAAGCTACACGGGCCGGAGGGACTGAAGCTTTCTTT
CASSEATRAGGTEAFF
>TRBV6-5|NA|13|once|TRBJ1-2
TGTGCCAGCAGTAGACAGGCGAACTATGGCTACACCTTC
CASSRQANYGYTF
>TRBV3-1/TRBV3-2|NA|16|NA|TRBJ2-2
TGTGCCAGCAGCCAAGGCTTAGCGGTGAACACCGGGGAGCTGTTTTTT
CASSQGLAVNTGELFF
>TRBV29-1|NA|15|NA|TRBJ2-2
TGCAGCGCCCGGACCGGGACTGCGAACACCGGGGAGCTGTTTTTT
CSARTGTANTGELFF
>TRBV5-4|TRBD1|14|NA|TRBJ2-2
TGTGCCAGCAACCAGGGGGCGAACACCGGGGAGCTGTTTTTT
CASNQGANTGELFF
>TRBV6-6|TRBD1|15|once|TRBJ1-1
TGTGCCAGCAGTTACTCGCAGGGGGCGAGCACTGAAGCTTTCTTT
CASSYSQGASTEAFF
>TRBV5-5|TRBD1|13|NA|TRBJ1-5
TGTGCCAGCAGCTTGACAGGGGACAAGCCCCAGCATTTT
CASSLTGDKPQHF
>TRBV5-1|NA|14|NA|TRBJ1-2
TGCGCCAGCAGCTTGGGGAACAGAGAAGGTGGCTACACCTTC
CASSLGNREGGYTF
>TRBV6-2/TRBV6-3|NA|13|NA|TRBJ1-1
TGTGCCAGCAGTTATAACCGGGGCACTGAAGCTTTCTTT
CASSYNRGTEAFF
>TRBV7-8|NA|13|NA|TRBJ1-2
TGTGCCAGCAGCTTAGACAGTTACTATGGCTACACCTTC
CASSLDSYYGYTF
>TRBV6-5|NA|11|NA|TRBJ1-1
TGTGCCAGCAGTCGCGGTGCTACGGCTTTCTTT
CASSRGATAFF
>TRBV2|NA|15|NA|TRBJ1-2
TGTGCCAGCAGTGGGCAGGCAGGCCCAACCTATGGCTACACCTTC
CASSGQAGPTYGYTF
>TRBV6-5|TRBD1|13|once|TRBJ1-1
TGTGCCAGCAGTTCGACAGGGGGTCCTGAAGCTTTCTTT
CASSSTGGPEAFF
>TRBV9|TRBD1|14|NA|TRBJ2-1
TGTGCCAGCAGCCGGGACAGGGGGCGAAATGAGCAGTTCTTC
CASSRDRGRNEQFF
>TRBV28|NA|12|NA|TRBJ2-1
TGTGCCAGCTGTGGGGCCCACAATGAGCAGTTCTTC
CASCGAHNEQFF
>TRBV6-5|NA|15|NA|TRBJ1-2
TGTGCCAGCAGGCGGGGAACAGGCGTTACTTATGGCTACACCTTC
CASRRGTGVTYGYTF